The 30 T cell receptor beta chains below all came from one sample that was sequenced in a study of blood T cells in healthy people across ages. Primers used in a second PCR of roughly 6 to 11 cycles were a sample-barcoded 5' primer and a J-beta primer mix. MiXCR, run by TCRdb on the 5' RACE reads, gives a single entry per CDR3 protein. The sample contains 1,500,000 or so distinct CDR3 sequences, approximately 43% of which appear only once. Sequenced input: blood. The receptors derive from a woman younger than 35 in good health.

This clonotype was seen a few times. The chain is built from TRBV7-9 and TRBJ2-5, with D possibly TRBD2 on 7 matching bases. The CDR3 covers 13 residues. Trimming stripped 8 bases from V and 11 bases from J, with 21 bases between. Per germline, CDR1 SEHNR and CDR2 FQNEAQ (reference sequence). This chain's CDR3 is CASLGGGAVTQYF. For the CDR3, the DNA is TGTGCCAGCCTTGGGGGGGGCGCGGTGACTCAGTACTTC.

The sample holds a few counts of this clonotype. This chain links TRBV6-2 or TRBV6-3 with TRBJ2-1; TRBD2 matches 7 bases. The ends lost 0 bases at V and 4 bases at J; junction bases unmatched: 3. The length of the CDR3 is 15 residues. Germline values: CDR1 MNHEY, CDR2 SVGEGT. CDR3 coding DNA: TGTGCCAGCAGTTACTCCGGGACTAATTACAATGAGCAGTTCTTC. Protein: CASSYSGTNYNEQFF.

V usage is TRBV27 and J usage is TRBJ1-2; no clear D. The germline V gene encodes CDR1 MNHEY and CDR2 SMNVEV (reference sequence). With 6 bases removed from V and 7 bases from J, the gap between germline ends came to 15 bases. CDR3 length: 13 amino acids. The CDR3 here is CASSSRRSGGYTF. CDR3 DNA: TGTGCCAGCAGCTCACGCCGCAGCGGTGGCTACACCTTC.

The V call is TRBV5-1, the J call TRBJ2-5, with TRBD2 matching 9 bases. The end of the DNA is better explained by TRBJ2-7, so the J call may be wrong. From germline, CDR1 is SGHRS and CDR2 YFSETQ. The CDR3 is 15 residues long. DNA for the CDR3: TGCGCCAGCAGCCCCGACCCGGGACTAGCATCCGAGCAGTACTTC. Protein sequence: CASSPDPGLASEQYF.

This clonotype was detected only a few times. V is TRBV12-3 or TRBV12-4 and J is TRBJ2-5; a weak D match, TRBD2 (5 bases). V lost 4 bases and J 11 bases, leaving 14 bases between the germline ends. The CDR3 spans 12 residues. The CDR3 DNA is TGTGCCAGCAGTTCCGCGTTGAGGGAGCAGTACTTC. Translation gives CASSSALREQYF.

This clonotype was seen only a few times. The chain combines TRBV7-2 with TRBJ2-7, with D unresolved. From germline, CDR1 is SGHTA and CDR2 FQGNSA. V was clipped by 4 bases and J by 3 bases, with 16 bases between them. There are 15 residues in the CDR3. The CDR3 protein is CASSSGPFPNYEQYF. The CDR3 DNA reads as TGTGCCAGCAGCTCCGGACCGTTCCCCAACTACGAGCAGTACTTC.

Regarding this clonotype: One junction end disagrees with the germline gene, perhaps due to a read error. The rearrangement joins TRBV4-3 to TRBJ2-1; D perhaps matches TRBD2 (6 bases). Germline-derived CDR1 and CDR2 are LGHNA and YSLEER. The CDR3 sequence is 15 residues long. The CDR3 loop reads CASSQVTGEYSEQFF. Here the CDR3 DNA reads TGCGCCAGCAGCCAAGTGACGGGGGAATACAGTGAGCAGTTCTTC.

In its sample, this clonotype was seen a few times. V is TRBV29-1 and J is TRBJ2-1, with D possibly being TRBD2 (6 bases). Per the germline V gene, CDR1 is SQVTM and CDR2 is ANQGSEA. CDR3 length: 13 amino acids. Trimming stripped 5 bases from V and 1 base from J, with 9 bases between. CDR3 protein: CSVRGRSYNEQFF. DNA for the CDR3: TGCAGCGTTCGTGGGAGGTCCTACAATGAGCAGTTCTTC.

This clonotype appeared a few times. The chain couples TRBV24-1 to TRBJ2-1, with 8 bases lining up with TRBD2. Trimming took 3 bases from V and 3 from J; bases not matched to a gene: 15. The CDR3 sequence is 19 residues long. Germline V gene data show CDR1 as KGHDR and CDR2 as SFDVKD. In DNA form, the CDR3 reads TGTGCCACCAGTGATACCACGACAGGACTAGCTAAGGACTACAATGAGCAGTTCTTC. Amino acid sequence: CATSDTTTGLAKDYNEQFF.

This chain joins TRBV3-1 and TRBJ2-5; no clear D gene. Trimming removed 8 bases at V and 3 bases at J, with 16 bases between. Germline CDR1 and CDR2: LGHDT and YNNKEL (reference sequence). CDR3 size: 14 residues. CDR3 region: CASGLAQSEETQYF. DNA of the CDR3: TGTGCCAGCGGGTTGGCCCAGAGTGAAGAGACCCAGTACTTC.

The chain couples TRBV19 to TRBJ2-1; perhaps D is TRBD1 or TRBD2 (5 bases each). V was pared by 4 bases and J by 7 bases, with 14 bases between. The CDR3 totals 14 residues. From germline, CDR1 is LNHDA and CDR2 SQIVND (reference sequence). The CDR3 nucleotides read TGTGCCAGTAGTAACCTCCGGGACGATAATGAGCAGTTCTTC. Amino acid sequence: CASSNLRDDNEQFF.

This chain connects TRBV7-2 to TRBJ2-3; 14 nucleotides align to TRBD2. This CDR3 has 14 residues. The germline gives CDR1 SGHTA, CDR2 FQGNSA. The J segment lost 8 bases and the V segment lost 5 bases, leaving 3 bases of the junction unmatched. The CDR3 DNA follows: TGTGCCAGCAGCCAGACTAGCGGGGGGGGTACGCAGTATTTT. Encoded protein: CASSQTSGGGTQYF.

The J gene is TRBJ2-7, the V gene TRBV4-1; TRBD1 is a possible D gene (5 bases). Germline CDR1 reads MGHRA; CDR2 reads YSYEKL. This CDR3 contains 14 residues. V was clipped by 4 bases and J by 2 bases, with 12 bases between them. The CDR3 spells CASSPTVGPYEQYF. For the CDR3, the DNA is TGCGCCAGCAGCCCCACGGTGGGGCCCTACGAGCAGTACTTC.

This rearrangement joins TRBV4-2 to TRBJ2-1; 12 bases are shared with TRBD2. The CDR3 is made up of 16 amino acids. The germline V gene encodes CDR1 LGHNA and CDR2 YNFKEQ. V was clipped by 1 base and J by 9 bases; unmatched bases: 7. This chain's CDR3 is CASSQVLAGGLGEQFF. CDR3 coding DNA: TGTGCCAGCAGCCAAGTTCTAGCGGGAGGGCTCGGTGAGCAGTTCTTC.

The chain links TRBV11-2 to TRBJ2-5, with 9 nucleotides matching TRBD2. Germline loops: CDR1 SGHAT, CDR2 FQNNGV. CDR3 length: 15 residues. The V gene end was trimmed by 0 bases and the J gene end by 4 bases; junction bases not matched to a gene: 3. CDR3 loop: CASSLEAAGGETQYF. CDR3 DNA: TGTGCCAGCAGCTTAGAAGCAGCGGGGGGAGAGACCCAGTACTTC.

With respect to this clonotype: An end of the junction differs from the germline gene, which may be a read error. The chain links TRBV6-2 or TRBV6-3 to TRBJ2-3; tentative D call: TRBD1 (6 bases). This CDR3 spans 15 amino acids. Germline V gene data show CDR1 as MNHEY and CDR2 as SVGEGT. The CDR3 DNA reads TGTGCCAGCAGTTATCAGGGGCGGAGCATAGATACGCAGTATTTT. The encoded protein is CASSYQGRSIDTQYF.

This rearrangement joins TRBV28 to TRBJ1-2; 9 nucleotides line up with TRBD1. The CDR3 is 14 amino acids. The ends lost 6 bases at V and 8 bases at J; junction bases unmatched: 10. Germline V gives CDR1 MDHEN, CDR2 SYDVKM. CDR3 in DNA: TGTGCCAGCAGCCCGCTCACAGGGGGCCCAGGCTACACCTTC. Translation: CASSPLTGGPGYTF.

This clonotype was counted only a few times. The chain has TRBV6-5 and TRBJ2-3; TRBD2 agrees at 7 bases. Germline loops: CDR1 MNHEY, CDR2 SVGAGI. The CDR3 is made up of 16 amino acids. V lost 2 bases to trimming and J lost 6 bases; unmatched junction nucleotides: 11. The CDR3 is CASSYGTTQFSDTQYF. In DNA form, the CDR3 reads TGTGCCAGCAGTTACGGGACTACTCAATTTTCCGATACGCAGTATTTT.

This chain links TRBV7-2 with TRBJ2-5, with TRBD2 as a possible D gene (6 bases). Germline V gene sequence: CDR1 SGHTA, CDR2 FQGNSA. The CDR3 loop spans 13 amino acids. V lost 7 bases, J lost 5 bases, and 14 bases lay in between. CDR3 sequence (DNA): TGTGCCAGCACCTCGCCGGGGAGGGAGACCCAGTACTTC. It yields the protein CASTSPGRETQYF.

The chain joins TRBV12-3 or TRBV12-4 to TRBJ1-2; D is ambiguous. The CDR3 covers 13 residues. The V end lost 5 bases, the J end lost 7 bases, and 14 bases lay between the germline ends. CDR3 amino acids: CASSVGGFGGYTF. CDR3 nucleotide sequence: TGTGCCAGCAGTGTAGGCGGGTTCGGTGGCTACACCTTC.

This chain uses TRBV7-2 with TRBJ2-5, with D possibly being TRBD1 (5 bases). Germline-derived CDR1 and CDR2 are SGHTA and FQGNSA. The length of the CDR3 is 14 residues. Trimming left V 5 bases short and J 5 bases short, with 15 bases between. CDR3: CASSMSGAMETQYF. The CDR3 DNA follows: TGTGCCAGCAGCATGTCTGGGGCAATGGAGACCCAGTACTTC. The variable domain in full, with the rest retrieved from reference TRBV7-2 and TRBJ2-5, is GAGVSQSPSNKVTEKGKDVELRCDPISGHTALYWYRQSLGQGLEFLIYFQGNSAPDKSGLPSDRFSAERTGGSVSTLTIQRTQQEDSAVYLCASSMSGAMETQYFGPGTRLLVL.

J is TRBJ2-1 and V is TRBV27; D possibly uses TRBD1 or TRBD2 (5 bases each). V was cut by 9 bases and J by 6 bases, with 18 bases left in between. Germline V gene data show CDR1 as MNHEY and CDR2 as SMNVEV (reference sequence). This CDR3 region has 14 residues. The CDR3 reads CASTGLPGTNEQFF. The CDR3, as DNA: TGTGCCAGTACGGGGCTCCCAGGAACCAATGAGCAGTTCTTC.

This sequence joins TRBV20-1 and TRBJ1-5, with 8 bases matching TRBD1. Germline V gene sequence: CDR1 DFQATT, CDR2 SNEGSKA (reference sequence). Trimming took 0 bases from V and 0 from J; bases not matched to a gene: 7. The CDR3 sequence is 17 residues long. DNA of the CDR3: TGCAGTGCTAGAGATGGGACAGGATGTCTTAGCAATCAGCCCCAGCATTTT. Encoded protein: CSARDGTGCLSNQPQHF.

The J gene is TRBJ1-1, the V gene TRBV4-3, with no clear D. This CDR3 has 15 residues. Trimming cost V 4 bases and J 0 bases, with 12 bases left between them. Germline V CDR1 and CDR2: LGHNA, YSLEER. The CDR3 is CASSREVILNTEAFF. In nucleotides, the CDR3 is TGCGCCAGCAGCCGTGAGGTGATTCTGAACACTGAAGCTTTCTTT.

This clonotype was picked up many times. The chain links TRBV29-1 to TRBJ2-3; D is ambiguous. Trimming removed 7 bases at V and 2 bases at J, with 1 base between. This CDR3 has 9 amino acids. Germline V gene lookup returns CDR1 SQVTM and CDR2 ANQGSEA. The CDR3 loop is CSDTDTQYF. CDR3 DNA: TGCAGCGACACAGATACGCAGTATTTT.

The chain carries TRBV4-2 and TRBJ2-1; 7 bases line up with TRBD2. The CDR3 spans 16 residues. Per germline, CDR1 LGHNA and CDR2 YNFKEQ. After removal of 0 bases from V and 4 bases from J, the junction contained 6 bases not matched to a gene. The CDR3 loop reads CASSQDLVAGYNEQFF. The DNA for the CDR3 is TGTGCCAGCAGCCAAGATCTAGTAGCGGGTTACAATGAGCAGTTCTTC.

This clonotype was found a few times. V usage is TRBV7-2 and J usage is TRBJ1-5; D call uncertain. Germline loops: CDR1 SGHTA, CDR2 FQGNSA. V gave up 0 bases and J gave up 3 bases, with 9 bases separating them. CDR3 size: 15 residues. This CDR3 reads CASSLAAGNNQPQHF. CDR3 nucleotide sequence: TGTGCCAGCAGCTTAGCCGCAGGCAACAATCAGCCCCAGCATTTT.

Here the CDR3 reads CASGTGVEQYF. The CDR3 nucleotides are TGCGCCAGCGGAACAGGGGTCGAGCAGTACTTC. The chain combines TRBV4-1 with TRBJ2-7, with 7 bases that match TRBD1. V lost 8 bases, J lost 6 bases, and 4 bases stayed unmatched. CDR1 and CDR2 from the germline V gene are MGHRA and YSYEKL. The CDR3 runs to 11 residues.

The CDR3 DNA follows: TGCAGTGCCGAGGACGTCTACGAGCAGTACTTC. Amino acids: CSAEDVYEQYF. The rearrangement uses TRBV20-1 and TRBJ2-7, with D uncertain. Trimming cost V 6 bases and J 3 bases, with 9 bases left between them. Germline CDR1 reads DFQATT; CDR2 reads SNEGSKA (reference sequence). There are 11 residues in the CDR3.

This clonotype was seen more than once but under ten times. The rearrangement joins TRBV7-2 to TRBJ2-5; maybe TRBD2 (6 bases). V shed 5 bases and J shed 5 bases, with 18 bases lying between them. Germline CDR1 SGHTA, CDR2 FQGNSA. This CDR3 comprises 15 residues. In nucleotides, the CDR3 is TGTGCCAGCAGCCCCCCTCTGAGCGGGTCTGAGACCCAGTACTTC. Residues: CASSPPLSGSETQYF.